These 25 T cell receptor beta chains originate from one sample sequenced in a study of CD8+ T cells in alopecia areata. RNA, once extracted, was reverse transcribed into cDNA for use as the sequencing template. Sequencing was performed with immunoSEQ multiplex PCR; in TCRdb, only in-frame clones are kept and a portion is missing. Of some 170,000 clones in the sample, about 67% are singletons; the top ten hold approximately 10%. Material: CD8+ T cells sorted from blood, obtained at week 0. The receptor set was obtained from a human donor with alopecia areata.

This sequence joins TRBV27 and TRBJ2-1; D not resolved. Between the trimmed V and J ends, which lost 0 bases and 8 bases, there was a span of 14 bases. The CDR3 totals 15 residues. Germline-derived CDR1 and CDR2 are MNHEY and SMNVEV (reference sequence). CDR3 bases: TGTGCCAGCAGTTTATCTCTCCAGACTTCTCATGAGCAGTTCTTC. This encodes CASSLSLQTSHEQFF.

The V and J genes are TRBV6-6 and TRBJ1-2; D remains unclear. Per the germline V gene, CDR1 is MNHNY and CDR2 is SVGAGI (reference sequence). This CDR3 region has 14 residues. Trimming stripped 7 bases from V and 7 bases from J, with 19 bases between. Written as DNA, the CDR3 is TGTGCCAGCACCGGGGATTCGGCTATGGGTGGCTACACCTTC. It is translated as CASTGDSAMGGYTF.

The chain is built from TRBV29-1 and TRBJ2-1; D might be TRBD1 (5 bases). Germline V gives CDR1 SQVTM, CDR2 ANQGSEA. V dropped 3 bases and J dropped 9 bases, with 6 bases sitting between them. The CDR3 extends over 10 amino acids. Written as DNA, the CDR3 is TGCAGCGTTGAGGACACTGAGCAGTTCTTC. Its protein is CSVEDTEQFF.

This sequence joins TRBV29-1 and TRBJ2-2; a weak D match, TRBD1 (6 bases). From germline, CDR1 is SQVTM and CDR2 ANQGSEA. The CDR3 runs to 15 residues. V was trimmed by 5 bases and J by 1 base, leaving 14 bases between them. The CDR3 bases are TGCAGCGTTAGTAGCCGGGGACAGAACACCGGGGAGCTGTTTTTT. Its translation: CSVSSRGQNTGELFF.

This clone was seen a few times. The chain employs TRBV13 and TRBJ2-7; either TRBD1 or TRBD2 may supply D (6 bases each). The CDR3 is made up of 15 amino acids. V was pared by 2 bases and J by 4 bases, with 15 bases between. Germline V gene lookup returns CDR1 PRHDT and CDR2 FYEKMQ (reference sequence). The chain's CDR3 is CASSLRKGGIYEQYF. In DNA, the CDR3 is TGTGCCAGCAGCTTAAGAAAGGGGGGTATTTACGAGCAGTACTTC.

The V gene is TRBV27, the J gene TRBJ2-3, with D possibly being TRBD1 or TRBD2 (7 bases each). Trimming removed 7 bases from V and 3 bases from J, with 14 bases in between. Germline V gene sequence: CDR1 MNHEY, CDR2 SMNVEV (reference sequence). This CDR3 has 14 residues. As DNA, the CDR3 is TGTGCCAGCACCCAGGGGGGGTTAACAGATACGCAGTATTTT. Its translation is CASTQGGLTDTQYF.

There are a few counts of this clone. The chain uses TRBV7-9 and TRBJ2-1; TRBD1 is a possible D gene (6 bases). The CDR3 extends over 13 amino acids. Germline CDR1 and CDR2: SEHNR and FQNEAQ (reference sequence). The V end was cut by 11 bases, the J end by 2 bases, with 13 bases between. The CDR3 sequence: CAQADRTYNEQFF. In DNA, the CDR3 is TGTGCCCAAGCCGACAGGACCTACAATGAGCAGTTCTTC.

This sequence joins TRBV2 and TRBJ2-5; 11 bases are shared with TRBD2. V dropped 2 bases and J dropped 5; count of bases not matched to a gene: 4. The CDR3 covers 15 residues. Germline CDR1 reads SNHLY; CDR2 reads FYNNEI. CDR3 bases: TGTGCCAGCAGTGAACTAGCGGGGGGTACGGAGACCCAGTACTTC. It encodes CASSELAGGTETQYF. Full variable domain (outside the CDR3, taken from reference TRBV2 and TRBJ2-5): EPEVTQTPSHQVTQMGQEVILRCVPISNHLYFYWYRQILGQKVEFLVSFYNNEISEKSEIFDDQFSVERPDGSNFTLKIRSTKLEDSAMYFCASSELAGGTETQYFGPGTRLLVL.

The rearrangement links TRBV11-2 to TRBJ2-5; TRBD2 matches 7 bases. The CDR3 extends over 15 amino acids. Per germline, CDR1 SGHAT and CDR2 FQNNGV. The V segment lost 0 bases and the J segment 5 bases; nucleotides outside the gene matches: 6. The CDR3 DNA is TGTGCCAGCAGCTTAGAGCGGAGCGGGGCCGAGACCCAGTACTTC. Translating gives CASSLERSGAETQYF.

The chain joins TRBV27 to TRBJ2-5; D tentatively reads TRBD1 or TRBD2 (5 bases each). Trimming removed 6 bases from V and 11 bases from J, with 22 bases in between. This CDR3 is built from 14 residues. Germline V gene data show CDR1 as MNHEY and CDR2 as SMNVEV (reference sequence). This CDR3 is CASRNAGVRDVQYF. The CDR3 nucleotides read TGTGCCAGCAGGAACGCCGGGGTACGGGACGTACAGTACTTC.

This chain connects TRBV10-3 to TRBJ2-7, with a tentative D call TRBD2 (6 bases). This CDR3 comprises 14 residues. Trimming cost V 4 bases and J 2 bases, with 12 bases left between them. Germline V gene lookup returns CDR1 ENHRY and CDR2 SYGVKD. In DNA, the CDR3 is TGTGCCATCAGTGTGGCTAGCGACACCTACGAGCAGTACTTC. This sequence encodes CAISVASDTYEQYF.

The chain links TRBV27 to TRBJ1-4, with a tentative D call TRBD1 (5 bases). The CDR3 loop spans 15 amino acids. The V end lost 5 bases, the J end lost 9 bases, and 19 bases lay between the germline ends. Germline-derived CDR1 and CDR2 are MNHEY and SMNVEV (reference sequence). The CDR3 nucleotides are TGTGCCAGCAGTCCATACGGGACCCATAGCCAAAAACTGTTTTTT. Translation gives CASSPYGTHSQKLFF.

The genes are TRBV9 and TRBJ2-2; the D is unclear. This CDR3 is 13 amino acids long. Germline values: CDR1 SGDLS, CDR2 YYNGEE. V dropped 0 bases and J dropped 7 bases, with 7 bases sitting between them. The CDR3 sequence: CASSVGDGGELFF. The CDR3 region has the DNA TGTGCCAGCAGCGTAGGTGATGGCGGGGAGCTGTTTTTT.

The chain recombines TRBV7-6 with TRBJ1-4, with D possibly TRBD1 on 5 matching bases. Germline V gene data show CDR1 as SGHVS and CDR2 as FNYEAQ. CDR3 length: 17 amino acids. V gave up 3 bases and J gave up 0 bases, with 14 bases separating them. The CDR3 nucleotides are TGTGCCAGCAGCTTGGGCTCGGGGCCGGCAACTAATGAAAAACTGTTTTTT. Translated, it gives CASSLGSGPATNEKLFF.

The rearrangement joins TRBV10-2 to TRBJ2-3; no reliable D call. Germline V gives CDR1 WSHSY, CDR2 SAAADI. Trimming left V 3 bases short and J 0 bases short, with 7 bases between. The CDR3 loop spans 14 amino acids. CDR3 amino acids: CASSDSPSTDTQYF. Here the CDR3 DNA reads TGCGCCAGCAGTGACTCGCCGAGCACAGATACGCAGTATTTT.

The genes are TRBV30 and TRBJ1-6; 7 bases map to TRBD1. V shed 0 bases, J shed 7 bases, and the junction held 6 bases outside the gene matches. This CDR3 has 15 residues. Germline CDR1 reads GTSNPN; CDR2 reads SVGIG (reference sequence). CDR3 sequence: CAWSVAGRGNSPLHF. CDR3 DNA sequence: TGTGCCTGGAGTGTAGCGGGCAGGGGGAATTCACCCCTCCACTTT.

The CDR3 coding sequence is TGTGCCAGCAGTGACGGTACAGGGTGGAATGAGCAGTTCTTC. Translating it yields CASSDGTGWNEQFF. V usage is TRBV25-1 and J usage is TRBJ2-1, with D possibly being TRBD1 (6 bases). The germline V gene encodes CDR1 MGHDK and CDR2 SYGVNS. The CDR3 runs to 14 residues. The ends were cut back, 3 bases at V and 7 bases at J, with 13 bases in the middle.

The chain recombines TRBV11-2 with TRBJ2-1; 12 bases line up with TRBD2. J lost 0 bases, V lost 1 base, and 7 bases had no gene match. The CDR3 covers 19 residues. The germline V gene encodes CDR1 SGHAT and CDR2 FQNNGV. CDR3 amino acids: CASSLGASGGVSSYNEQFF. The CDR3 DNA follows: TGTGCCAGCAGCTTAGGGGCTAGCGGGGGGGTAAGCTCCTACAATGAGCAGTTCTTC.

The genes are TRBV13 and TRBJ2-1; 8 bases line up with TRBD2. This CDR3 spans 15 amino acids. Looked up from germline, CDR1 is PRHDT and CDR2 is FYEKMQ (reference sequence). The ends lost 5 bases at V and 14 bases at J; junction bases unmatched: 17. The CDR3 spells CASSHGRGKSVGKFF. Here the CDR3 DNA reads TGTGCCAGCAGCCACGGGAGGGGGAAATCCGTGGGAAAGTTCTTC. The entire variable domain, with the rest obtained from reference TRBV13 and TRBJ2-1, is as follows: AAGVIQSPRHLIKEKRETATLKCYPIPRHDTVYWYQQGPGQDPQFLISFYEKMQSDKGSIPDRFSAQQFSDYHSELNMSSLELGDSALYFCASSHGRGKSVGKFFGPGTRLTVL.

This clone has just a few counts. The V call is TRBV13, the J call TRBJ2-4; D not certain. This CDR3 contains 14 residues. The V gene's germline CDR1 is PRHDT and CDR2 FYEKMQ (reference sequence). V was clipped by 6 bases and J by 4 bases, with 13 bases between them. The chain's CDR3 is CASSDSDGKNIQYF. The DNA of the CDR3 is TGTGCCAGCAGTGACTCAGATGGGAAAAACATTCAGTACTTC.

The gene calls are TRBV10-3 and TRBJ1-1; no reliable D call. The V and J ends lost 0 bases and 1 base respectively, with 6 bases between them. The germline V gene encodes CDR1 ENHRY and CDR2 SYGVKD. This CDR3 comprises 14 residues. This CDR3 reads CAISESVKNTEAFF. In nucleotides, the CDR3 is TGTGCCATCAGTGAGTCGGTCAAGAACACTGAAGCTTTCTTT.

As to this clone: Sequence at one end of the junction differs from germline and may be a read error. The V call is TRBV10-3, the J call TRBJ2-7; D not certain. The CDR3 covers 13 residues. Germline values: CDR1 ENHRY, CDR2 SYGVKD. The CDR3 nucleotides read TGTGCCAGCAGTTCCGTTTCGTGGGATGAGCAGTACTTC. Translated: CASSSVSWDEQYF.

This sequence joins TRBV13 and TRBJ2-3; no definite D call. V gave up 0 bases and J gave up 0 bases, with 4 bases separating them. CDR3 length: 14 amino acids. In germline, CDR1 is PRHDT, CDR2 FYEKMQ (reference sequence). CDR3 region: CASSLGSSTDTQYF. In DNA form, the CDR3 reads TGTGCCAGCAGCTTAGGTTCGAGCACAGATACGCAGTATTTT.

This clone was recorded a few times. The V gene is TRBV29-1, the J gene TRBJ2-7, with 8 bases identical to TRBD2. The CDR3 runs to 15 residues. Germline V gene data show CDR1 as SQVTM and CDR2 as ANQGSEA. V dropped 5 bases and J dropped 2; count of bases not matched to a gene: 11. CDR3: CSVSGGPESPYEQYF. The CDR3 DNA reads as TGCAGCGTTAGCGGGGGACCTGAATCGCCCTACGAGCAGTACTTC.

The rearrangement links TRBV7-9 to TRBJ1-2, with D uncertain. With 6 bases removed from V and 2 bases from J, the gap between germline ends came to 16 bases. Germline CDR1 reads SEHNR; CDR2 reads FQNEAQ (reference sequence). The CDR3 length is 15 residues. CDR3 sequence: CASSTYDSPNYGYTF. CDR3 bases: TGTGCCAGCAGTACGTACGATTCACCCAACTATGGCTACACCTTC.